This paragraph reports one T cell receptor (beta chain). No antigen is known for it. The data were obtained in a study of shared clonotypes between healthy human individuals. The study's findings and limits: Among donors, the sharing of clonotypes was expected to be influenced by sequencing depth.

The CDR3 totals 15 residues. CDR1 is MNHEY, CDR2 SMNVEV, per germline (reference sequence). V lost 2 bases, J lost 3 bases, and 0 bases stayed unmatched. Clones were sequenced by immunoSEQ multiplex PCR, and TCRdb holds only the in-frame ones, with some missing. Among 950,000 to 1,200,000 clones, around three quarters were seen once, and the ten largest hold approximately 0.95%. This receptor was taken from a man between 18 and 35 years old in good health. Some clones in this sample may be carry-over from other donors' samples. Material: memory CD4+ T cells from PBMCs. As to subset: CD45RA-negative fraction. The chain links TRBV27 to TRBJ2-1; 11 nucleotides align to TRBD1. CDR3 sequence: CASSLGTGGYNEQFF. The CDR3 DNA follows: TGTGCCAGCAGTTTAGGGACAGGGGGCTACAATGAGCAGTTCTTC.